This T cell receptor (beta chain) was observed in a study of cytomegalovirus exposure and HLA in healthy donors. Study as a whole: An earlier analysis identified 100 million to 130 million unique TCR beta sequences in some 170 million T cells.

The PCR had 60 Vbeta and 13 Jbeta primers. Using immunoSEQ multiplex PCR, the repertoire was profiled, and TCRdb retains in-frame clones only, with some absent. This sample yields 65,000 to 75,000 clones, of which about two thirds are seen a single time; about 2% belongs to the top ten. The J segment lost 3 bases and the V segment lost 7 bases, leaving 9 bases of the junction unmatched. Germline V gene sequence: CDR1 SEHNR, CDR2 FQNEAQ (reference sequence). CDR3 size: 15 residues. Only one count was recorded for this clone. V and J are TRBV7-9 and TRBJ2-1, with TRBD1 identical over 7 bases. The sequenced sample consisted of PBMCs. The sequence derives from a woman in her thirties in good health and CMV-seronegative. CDR3 sequence (DNA): TGTGCCAGCACCATCTATGACAGGGACTACAATGAGCAGTTCTTC. It is translated as CASTIYDRDYNEQFF.